The 19 T cell receptor beta chains given below trace back to one sample, sequenced in a study of CXCR3-negative and CXCR3-positive naive CD8 T cells. Study-wide results and caveats: TRB CDR3s were more hydrophobic in CXCR3-positive than in CXCR3-negative naive cells.

No antigen has been identified for these receptors. The authors made the TRB cDNA libraries by 5' RACE using UMI labels. TCRdb re-called the 5' RACE reads; one entry per CDR3 protein, DNA not given. The sample has about 60,000 distinct CDR3 sequences. Material for sequencing was naive CXCR3+ CD8+ T cells from blood. Subset meaning: CD45RO-CCR7+CD27+CD95- naive CD8+ T cells expressing CXCR3 (TNR3+). These receptors originate from a human donor in good health. Some clones in this sample may be carry-over from other donors' samples.

The chain couples TRBV7-9 to TRBJ2-7; TCRdb names TRBD1, which stays unverified in the absence of DNA. The length of the CDR3 is 15 residues. Looked up from germline, CDR1 is SEHNR and CDR2 is FQNEAQ (reference sequence). CDR3 in amino acids: CASSITTGPLYEQYF. Complete variable domain (other parts from reference TRBV7-9 and TRBJ2-7): DTGVSQNPRHKITKRGQNVTFRCDPISEHNRLYWYRQTLGQGPEFLTYFQNEAQLEKSRLLSDRFSAERPKGSFSTLEIQRTEQGDSAMYLCASSITTGPLYEQYFGPGTRLTVT.

The chain recombines TRBV28 with TRBJ2-5; the D gene TCRdb calls, TRBD2, cannot be checked with no DNA. Per the germline V gene, CDR1 is MDHEN and CDR2 is SYDVKM. The CDR3 is 14 residues long. This CDR3 is CASSFIGPQETQYF.

The V gene is TRBV29-1, the J gene TRBJ1-4; with no DNA, the TCRdb D assignment of TRBD1 cannot be verified. From germline, CDR1 is SQVTM and CDR2 ANQGSEA. CDR3 length: 16 amino acids. CDR3 loop: CSVEPDRDRGDEKLFF.

This chain uses TRBV7-7 with TRBJ2-1; lacking DNA, the TRBD2 call made by TCRdb goes unchecked. CDR1 and CDR2 (germline): SSHAT, FNYEAQ (reference sequence). This CDR3 is 15 amino acids long. The CDR3 sequence is CASSVGTSGANEQFF.

The rearrangement links TRBV28 to TRBJ2-7; with no DNA, the TCRdb D assignment of TRBD2 cannot be verified. The CDR3 has 13 amino acids. Germline CDR1 is MDHEN and CDR2 is SYDVKM. CDR3 protein: CASSPPVNYEQYF. The full variable domain, its missing parts supplied by reference TRBV28 and TRBJ2-7, is DVKVTQSSRYLVKRTGEKVFLECVQDMDHENMFWYRQDPGLGLRLIYFSYDVKMKEKGDIPEGYSVSREKKERFSLILESASTNQTSMYLCASSPPVNYEQYFGPGTRLTVT.

The rearrangement links TRBV7-8 to TRBJ1-4; TCRdb proposes TRBD1, but this gene call is untestable without DNA. CDR3 size: 15 residues. Germline assignment: CDR1 SGHVS and CDR2 FQNEAQ. CDR3 loop: CASSHQWTGGEKLFF.

The chain joins TRBV11-3 to TRBJ2-3; TCRdb picks TRBD1, but there is no DNA to check that call. Per the germline V gene, CDR1 is SGHNT and CDR2 is YENEEA. CDR3 size: 15 residues. The CDR3: CASSPRTASTDTQYF.

The chain employs TRBV12-3 or TRBV12-4 and TRBJ1-6; TCRdb outputs TRBD1, but without DNA this stays unchecked. CDR3 size: 14 residues. The CDR3 sequence: CASSQGQGVIPLHF.

The chain uses TRBV20-1 and TRBJ1-5; TCRdb's D gene call, TRBD1, goes unchecked for lack of DNA. The CDR3 spans 16 residues. Germline CDR1 and CDR2: DFQATT and SNEGSKA (reference sequence). CDR3 residues: CSAGRGRPGGNQPQHF.

The chain recombines TRBV21-1 with TRBJ2-2; TCRdb's D call of TRBD2 is untestable without DNA. TRBV21-1 is classified as a pseudogene. The CDR3 is 14 residues long. The CDR3: CASSKGQGPGELFF.

The chain joins TRBV7-9 to TRBJ2-5; the D gene TCRdb calls, TRBD1, cannot be checked with no DNA. Germline assignment: CDR1 SEHNR and CDR2 FQNEAQ (reference sequence). CDR3 size: 17 residues. The CDR3 loop is CASSFTGGEYLQETQYF.

The chain couples TRBV29-1 to TRBJ2-7; the D call of TRBD1 rests on TCRdb alone, since no DNA is present to check it. This CDR3 spans 14 amino acids. Germline assignment: CDR1 SQVTM and CDR2 ANQGSEA. The CDR3 sequence is CSVEGTGDSYEQYF.

This chain joins TRBV5-1 and TRBJ2-7; the TCRdb call, TRBD1, lacks DNA for checking. This CDR3 contains 13 residues. Germline assignment: CDR1 SGHRS and CDR2 YFSETQ. The CDR3: CASSWGQGNEQYF.

The V and J genes are TRBV29-1 and TRBJ1-1. The CDR3 runs to 12 residues. CDR1 SQVTM and CDR2 ANQGSEA come from the germline V gene. This CDR3 reads CSVVGVESEAFF.

The rearrangement joins TRBV4-3 to TRBJ1-1; lacking DNA, the TRBD1 call made by TCRdb goes unchecked. Germline loops: CDR1 LGHNA, CDR2 YSLEER. The CDR3 consists of 15 residues. CDR3 sequence reads: CASSQDRAANTEAFF.

The chain carries TRBV12-3 or TRBV12-4 and TRBJ2-6. The length of the CDR3 is 14 residues. CDR3 protein: CASITVDGANVLTF.

V and J are TRBV4-1 and TRBJ2-2; TCRdb designates TRBD1, a call that cannot be tested without DNA. Germline V lookup: CDR1 MGHRA, CDR2 YSYEKL. The length of the CDR3 is 13 residues. The CDR3 loop is CAGGQGPGGELFF.

This CDR3 is CASSPWDTYEQYF. The chain has TRBV4-2 and TRBJ2-7. The CDR3 runs to 13 residues. Germline V gene data show CDR1 as LGHNA and CDR2 as YNFKEQ.

V gene TRBV19 combines with J gene TRBJ1-4; TCRdb names TRBD1, which stays unverified in the absence of DNA. The CDR3 is made up of 20 amino acids. Germline assignment: CDR1 LNHDA and CDR2 SQIVND (reference sequence). Here the CDR3 reads CASSMPAWTAQGGLREKLFF.